This TCR beta chain was captured by sequencing in a study of cytomegalovirus exposure and HLA in healthy donors. Study-wide findings and caveats: It was in a later analysis that TCR association rates were seen to vary by HLA locus, highest for DRB1 and lowest for HLA-C.

The CDR3 is 15 amino acids. The V and J ends lost 6 bases and 7 bases, in that order; junction bases with no gene match: 11. Germline V gives CDR1 WNHNN, CDR2 SYGVQD (reference sequence). Missing from this donor's record is the CMV serostatus. About this clone itself: Its antigen is unknown.

Amplification used 60 Vbeta primers and 13 Jbeta primers. Authors' analysis steps: Later, tens of millions of unique TCR beta chains were counted in an analysis, and around 11 million of them were shared. Using immunoSEQ multiplex PCR, the repertoire was profiled, and TCRdb retains in-frame clones only, with some absent. V and J calls and clone size are copied from that table; D and trimming were computed from the DNA. Here the sample spans some 130,000 clones, 80% being singletons. The receptor's source is a young man in good health. Sequencing was done on a sample of PBMCs. The V call is TRBV10-1, the J call TRBJ2-1; TRBD2 matches 8 bases. The CDR3 sequence: CASSGVGGGQNEQFF. The CDR3 DNA follows: TGCGCCAGCAGCGGGGTTGGCGGGGGGCAGAATGAGCAGTTCTTC.